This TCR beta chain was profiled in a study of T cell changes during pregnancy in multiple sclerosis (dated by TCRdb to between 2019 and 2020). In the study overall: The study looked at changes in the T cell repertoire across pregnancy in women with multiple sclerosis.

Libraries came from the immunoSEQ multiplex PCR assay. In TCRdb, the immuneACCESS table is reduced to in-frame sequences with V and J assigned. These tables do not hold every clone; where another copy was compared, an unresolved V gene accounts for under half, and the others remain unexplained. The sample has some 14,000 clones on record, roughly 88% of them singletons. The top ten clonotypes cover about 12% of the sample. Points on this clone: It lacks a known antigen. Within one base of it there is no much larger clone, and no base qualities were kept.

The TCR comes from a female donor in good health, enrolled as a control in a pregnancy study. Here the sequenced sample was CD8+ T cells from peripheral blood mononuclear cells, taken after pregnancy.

The CDR3 region has the sequence CASSLTGYEAFF. The DNA sequence reads TGTGCCAGCAGCTTGACGGGTTATGAAGCTTTCTTT. The V and J segments used are TRBV5-6 and TRBJ1-1, with the D gene too uncertain to name. The CDR3, cysteine through phenylalanine, is 12 amino acids long. Just the 36-base CDR3 DNA is kept, in frame starting at base 1. V is clipped by 1 base and J by 7 bases, and the sequence between their germline boundaries is 8 bases long. As encoded in the germline V gene, CDR1 is SGHDT while CDR2 is YYEEEE.